A selection of T cell receptor beta chains follows, all from one sample in a study of cytomegalovirus exposure and HLA in healthy donors. Profiling relied on immunoSEQ multiplex PCR, and the TCRdb table lists in-frame clones only, not all of them. The repertoire holds about 160,000 clones, with about three quarters as singletons. The specimen sequenced was PBMCs. Receptor source: a female donor in good health and CMV-seronegative. Each CDR3 is given with its conserved first and last residue. A D gene is named only where the DNA matches it firmly. Clone size is given for some rows only: seen once, a few or many times, or a class if the clone is expanded.

TRBD2	TRBV2	TRBJ2-1	few	CARKRAGGTNEQFF	TGTGCCCGCAAACGAGCGGGAGGTACGAATGAGCAGTTCTTC
-	TRBV7-3	TRBJ1-1	-	CASSPGPRDTEAFF	TGTGCCAGCAGCCCCGGGCCCAGGGACACTGAAGCTTTCTTT
-	TRBV7-2	TRBJ2-2	-	CASSLSPGNSGELFF	TGTGCCAGCAGCTTAAGTCCAGGGAATAGCGGGGAGCTGTTTTTT
TRBD2	TRBV5-1	TRBJ2-1	-	CASSPPGLANEQFF	TGCGCCAGCAGCCCTCCGGGACTAGCAAATGAGCAGTTCTTC
-	TRBV27	TRBJ1-1	-	CASSLGRFYEAFF	TGTGCCAGCAGTTTAGGCAGGTTCTATGAAGCTTTCTTT
-	TRBV7-2	TRBJ2-7	once	CASSTVTQSSYEQYF	TGTGCCAGCAGCACAGTGACACAATCATCCTACGAGCAGTACTTC
TRBD1	TRBV29-1	TRBJ2-5	-	CSVQRDRTIQETQYF	TGCAGCGTGCAAAGGGACAGGACAATCCAAGAGACCCAGTACTTC
-	TRBV7-9	TRBJ1-3	-	CASSDWGAGNTIYF	TGTGCCAGCAGTGATTGGGGGGCTGGAAACACCATATATTTT
TRBD1	TRBV2	TRBJ2-7	-	CASSGTGESSYEQYF	TGTGCCAGCAGCGGGACAGGGGAGAGCTCCTACGAGCAGTACTTC
TRBD2	TRBV10-3	TRBJ2-3	-	CAISEPSGRSTDTQYF	TGTGCCATCAGTGAGCCTAGCGGGAGAAGCACAGATACGCAGTATTTT
TRBD2	TRBV10-3	TRBJ2-7	-	CAISVIAGSSYEQYF	TGTGCCATCAGTGTAATAGCGGGAAGCTCCTACGAGCAGTACTTC
TRBD2	TRBV7-2	TRBJ2-3	few	CASSLGTSGDTQYF	TGTGCCAGCAGCTTAGGGACTAGCGGGGATACGCAGTATTTT
TRBD1	TRBV28	TRBJ2-7	-	CASSSGQGDEQYF	TGTGCCAGCAGTTCAGGACAGGGCGACGAGCAGTACTTC
TRBD1	TRBV28	TRBJ1-2	-	CASSLLSGQGNGYTF	TGTGCCAGCAGTTTACTTTCCGGACAGGGGAATGGCTACACCTTC
-	TRBV14	TRBJ1-2	-	CASSPGFAYGYTF	TGTGCCAGCAGCCCGGGATTCGCCTATGGCTACACCTTC
TRBD2	TRBV7-2	TRBJ2-3	-	CASSPSSGGGTDTQYF	TGTGCCAGCAGCCCCTCTAGCGGGGGGGGCACAGATACGCAGTATTTT
TRBD1	TRBV30	TRBJ1-2	-	CAWNRDSLYGYTF	TGTGCCTGGAACAGGGACAGCCTCTATGGCTACACCTTC
-	TRBV11-1	TRBJ2-1	few	CASSPGLRYNEQFF	TGTGCCAGCAGCCCAGGGCTCCGATACAATGAGCAGTTCTTC
-	TRBV11-1	TRBJ1-2	-	CASSAYGDGYTF	TGTGCCAGCAGCGCATACGGGGATGGCTACACCTTC
-	TRBV6-5	TRBJ2-1	-	CASSFNNEQFF	TGTGCCAGCAGTTTTAACAATGAGCAGTTCTTC
-	TRBV5-4	TRBJ2-3	-	CASSFQGGETQYF	TGTGCCAGCAGCTTCCAGGGAGGAGAGACGCAGTATTTT
-	TRBV6-6	TRBJ2-3	-	CASSSPGLGITDTQYF	TGTGCCAGCAGTTCGCCGGGACTCGGAATCACAGATACGCAGTATTTT
TRBD2	TRBV7-2	TRBJ2-5	once	CASSLSSGPPQETQYF	TGTGCCAGCAGCTTATCTAGCGGACCGCCTCAAGAGACCCAGTACTTC
TRBD2	TRBV4-3	TRBJ2-7	-	CASSQDSSGVPSYEQYF	TGCGCCAGCAGCCAAGATTCCAGCGGGGTTCCATCCTACGAGCAGTACTTC
TRBD1	TRBV29-1	TRBJ2-1	-	CSARQGAHEQFF	TGCAGCGCTAGACAGGGGGCCCATGAGCAGTTCTTC
-	TRBV14	TRBJ2-3	-	CASSQDRSTDTQYF	TGTGCCAGCAGCCAAGACCGGAGCACAGATACGCAGTATTTT
-	TRBV10-3	TRBJ1-1	-	CAISQGLTEAFF	TGTGCCATCAGTCAGGGTCTTACTGAAGCTTTCTTT
TRBD1	TRBV4-3	TRBJ2-5	-	CASSQDLGQGPPVGETQYF	TGCGCCAGCAGCCAAGATCTAGGACAGGGACCACCGGTCGGGGAGACCCAGTACTTC
-	TRBV6-1	TRBJ2-7	-	CASSGDQGPYEQYF	TGTGCCAGCAGTGGGGATCAGGGGCCCTACGAGCAGTACTTC
-	TRBV6-5	TRBJ2-2	-	CASKVNRVNTGELFF	TGTGCCAGCAAGGTCAACAGGGTGAACACCGGGGAGCTGTTTTTT
-	TRBV5-1	TRBJ2-7	-	CASRRGPEAHEQYF	TGCGCCAGCCGGCGGGGCCCCGAGGCCCACGAGCAGTACTTC
TRBD1	TRBV6-1	TRBJ1-2	-	CASSDLQGGYGYTF	TGTGCCAGCAGTGACTTACAGGGGGGCTATGGCTACACCTTC
TRBD2	TRBV7-2	TRBJ2-3	-	CASSSAGASTDTQYF	TGTGCCAGCAGCTCAGCGGGGGCTAGCACAGATACGCAGTATTTT
-	TRBV11-2	TRBJ2-3	few	CASSRGHGRGDTQYF	TGTGCCAGCAGCCGGGGACATGGAAGGGGGGATACGCAGTATTTT
-	TRBV5-6	TRBJ2-7	-	CASSLGANYEQYF	TGTGCCAGCAGCTTGGGGGCTAACTACGAGCAGTACTTC
TRBD1	TRBV9	TRBJ1-5	-	CASSVEGAPNQPQHF	TGTGCCAGCAGCGTAGAGGGGGCCCCCAATCAGCCCCAGCATTTT
TRBD2	TRBV19	TRBJ2-3	-	CASSTEGLAGTTDTQYF	TGTGCCAGTAGTACGGAGGGACTAGCGGGAACCACAGATACGCAGTATTTT
TRBD1	TRBV28	TRBJ2-2	-	CASTSTGGAGELFF	TGTGCCAGCACCTCGACAGGGGGGGCCGGGGAGCTGTTTTTT
-	TRBV2	TRBJ1-2	-	CASTAPGLNGYTF	TGTGCCAGCACCGCCCCGGGACTGAATGGCTACACCTTC
-	TRBV6-1	TRBJ1-5	few	CASTESGSWTPQHF	TGTGCCAGCACCGAAAGCGGCTCGTGGACGCCCCAGCATTTT
-	TRBV18	TRBJ1-2	few	CASSPGMSGYGYTF	TGTGCCAGCTCACCAGGGATGAGCGGATATGGCTACACCTTC
TRBD2	TRBV4-3	TRBJ2-3	-	CASSQGTSPTDTQYF	TGCGCCAGCAGCCAAGGGACTAGCCCCACAGATACGCAGTATTTT
-	TRBV5-1	TRBJ1-4	once	CASSPGAPSGGEKLFF	TGCGCCAGCAGCCCCGGGGCCCCTTCGGGGGGTGAAAAACTGTTTTTT
-	TRBV12-5	TRBJ1-2	-	CASGLGTPGSYTF	TGTGCTAGTGGCCTCGGGACTCCTGGCAGCTACACCTTC
-	TRBV5-1	TRBJ2-7	-	CASSFAPPAYEQYF	TGCGCCAGCAGCTTTGCCCCCCCCGCGTACGAGCAGTACTTC
-	TRBV9	TRBJ1-1	-	CASSAPDRNTEAFF	TGTGCCAGCAGCGCACCGGACAGGAACACTGAAGCTTTCTTT
-	TRBV19	TRBJ1-3	-	CASSISGNTIYF	TGTGCCAGTAGTATCAGTGGAAACACCATATATTTT